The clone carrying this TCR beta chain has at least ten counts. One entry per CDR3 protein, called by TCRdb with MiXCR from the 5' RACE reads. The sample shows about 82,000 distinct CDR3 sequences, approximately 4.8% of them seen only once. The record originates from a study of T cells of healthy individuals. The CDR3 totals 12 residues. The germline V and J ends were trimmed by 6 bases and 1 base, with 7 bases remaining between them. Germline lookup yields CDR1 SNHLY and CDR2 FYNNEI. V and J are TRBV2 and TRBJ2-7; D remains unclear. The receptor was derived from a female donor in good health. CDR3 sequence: CASRDRSYEQYF. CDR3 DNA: TGTGCCAGCAGGGACCGTTCCTACGAGCAGTACTTC.